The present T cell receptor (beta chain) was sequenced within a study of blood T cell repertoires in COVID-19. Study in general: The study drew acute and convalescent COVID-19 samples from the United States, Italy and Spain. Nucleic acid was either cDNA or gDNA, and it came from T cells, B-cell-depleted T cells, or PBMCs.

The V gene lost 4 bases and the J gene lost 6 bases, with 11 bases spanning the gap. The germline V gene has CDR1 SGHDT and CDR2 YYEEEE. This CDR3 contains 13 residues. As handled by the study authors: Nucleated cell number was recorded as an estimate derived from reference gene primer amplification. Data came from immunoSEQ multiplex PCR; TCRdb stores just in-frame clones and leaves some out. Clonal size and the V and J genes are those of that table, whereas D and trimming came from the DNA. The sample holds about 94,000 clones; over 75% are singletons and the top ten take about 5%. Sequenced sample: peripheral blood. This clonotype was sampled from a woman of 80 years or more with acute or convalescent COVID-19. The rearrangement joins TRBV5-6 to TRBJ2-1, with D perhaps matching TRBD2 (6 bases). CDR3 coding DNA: TGTGCCAGCAGCCCGGCGGGGACCAATGAGCAGTTCTTC. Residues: CASSPAGTNEQFF.